These T cell receptor beta chains were read from a single sample in a study of blood T cell repertoires in COVID-19. Clones were read by immunoSEQ multiplex PCR, and TCRdb kept only the in-frame ones, dropping some. The data show 200,000 to 250,000 clones, about 79% seen once. Sample: PBMCs or T cells enriched from blood (not recorded which). The receptors stem from a woman in her fifties or sixties who had recovered from COVID-19. The CDR3 runs from the conserved cysteine through the conserved F or W. D genes are given only for firm matches. Clone size is given for some rows only: seen once, a few or many times, or a class if the clone is expanded.

-,15,TRBJ1-1,TRBV6-6,TRBD1,CASSRTGGMVTEAFF,TGTGCCAGCAGCCGGACAGGGGGGATGGTCACTGAAGCTTTCTTT
-,18,TRBJ2-2,TRBV30,TRBD2,CAWSRSIGLAANTGELFF,TGTGCCTGGAGCAGGAGTATTGGACTAGCGGCGAACACCGGGGAGCTGTTTTTT
-,16,TRBJ1-2,TRBV2,-,CASSEALGRANYGYTF,TGTGCCAGCAGTGAAGCGCTTGGGAGAGCTAACTATGGCTACACCTTC
-,13,TRBJ1-1,TRBV5-1,-,CASSWTVNTEAFF,TGCGCCAGCAGCTGGACAGTAAACACTGAAGCTTTCTTT
-,12,TRBJ1-2,TRBV7-9,-,CASSPRDSGYTF,TGTGCCAGCAGCCCCAGAGACAGTGGCTACACCTTC
-,15,TRBJ2-7,TRBV6-5,-,CASKRTPDSSYEQYF,TGTGCCAGCAAGAGGACCCCTGACAGCTCCTACGAGCAGTACTTC
once,14,TRBJ2-3,TRBV10-3,-,CAISESSRVDTQYF,TGTGCCATCAGTGAGTCGTCCAGGGTGGATACGCAGTATTTT
-,11,TRBJ2-2,TRBV12-3/TRBV12-4,-,CASTFTGELFF,TGTGCCAGCACCTTCACCGGGGAGCTGTTTTTT
-,13,TRBJ1-4,TRBV7-9,-,CASNSGEWEKLFF,TGTGCCAGCAACTCCGGGGAGTGGGAAAAACTGTTTTTT
once,16,TRBJ1-2,TRBV6-1,TRBD1,CASSARTGGSSYGYTF,TGTGCCAGCAGTGCCCGGACAGGGGGCAGCAGCTATGGCTACACCTTC
-,18,TRBJ2-1,TRBV5-8,TRBD2,CASSLTGLAGRPYNEQFF,TGTGCCAGCAGCTTGACGGGTTTAGCGGGAAGACCCTACAATGAGCAGTTCTTC
once,14,TRBJ1-2,TRBV2,TRBD1,CASSEDAGGGGYTF,TGTGCCAGCAGTGAAGACGCAGGGGGCGGTGGCTACACCTTC
-,15,TRBJ2-6,TRBV3-1/TRBV3-2,-,CASSQDTPGANVLTF,TGTGCCAGCAGCCAAGATACTCCCGGGGCCAACGTCCTGACTTTC
-,13,TRBJ2-5,TRBV3-1/TRBV3-2,-,CASSQREHETQYF,TGTGCCAGCAGCCAAAGGGAGCACGAGACCCAGTACTTC
-,15,TRBJ2-1,TRBV15,-,CATSRDSGTRNEQFF,TGTGCCACCAGCAGAGATAGTGGGACTCGTAATGAGCAGTTCTTC
-,14,TRBJ1-6,TRBV2,-,CASTGTLYNSPLHF,TGTGCCAGCACAGGGACTCTCTATAATTCACCCCTCCACTTT
-,15,TRBJ2-7,TRBV5-1,TRBD1,CASRIGTVEAYEQYF,TGCGCCAGCAGGATAGGGACAGTAGAGGCCTACGAGCAGTACTTC
few,13,TRBJ1-2,TRBV5-4,-,CASSLGGNYGYTF,TGTGCCAGCAGCTTGGGCGGGAACTATGGCTACACCTTC
-,14,TRBJ1-4,TRBV4-3,-,CASSQDRVREKLFF,TGCGCCAGCAGCCAAGACAGGGTTCGGGAAAAACTGTTTTTT
-,15,TRBJ2-5,TRBV20-1,-,CSASPLQVSVETQYF,TGCAGTGCTAGTCCCTTACAGGTGTCCGTGGAGACCCAGTACTTC
-,15,TRBJ1-5,TRBV13,-,CASSFRLVGNQPQHF,TGTGCCAGCAGCTTTCGGTTAGTTGGCAATCAGCCCCAGCATTTT
-,20,TRBJ2-2,TRBV13,-,CASSGLGTPDLAENTGELFF,TGTGCCAGCAGCGGACTCGGGACACCGGATCTAGCTGAGAACACCGGGGAGCTGTTTTTT
-,15,TRBJ2-3,TRBV5-1,TRBD2,CASSLGSGVVNTQYF,TGCGCCAGCAGCTTGGGTAGCGGGGTGGTGAATACGCAGTATTTT
-,16,TRBJ2-6,TRBV2,TRBD1,CASSGTGDSGANVLTF,TGTGCCAGCAGTGGGACAGGAGACTCTGGGGCCAACGTCCTGACTTTC
-,15,TRBJ1-6,TRBV5-1,TRBD1,CASSSSGGNNSPLHF,TGCGCCAGCAGCTCTTCAGGGGGCAATAATTCACCCCTCCACTTT
-,14,TRBJ2-7,TRBV6-5,-,CASRGGTAGYEQYF,TGTGCCAGCAGGGGCGGGACAGCCGGCTACGAGCAGTACTTC
once,15,TRBJ1-5,TRBV16,-,CASSQSAGVGQPQHF,TGTGCCAGCAGCCAATCCGCAGGGGTTGGTCAGCCCCAGCATTTT
-,14,TRBJ2-3,TRBV4-2,-,CASSQDSQADTQYF,TGTGCCAGCAGCCAAGACAGTCAGGCAGATACGCAGTATTTT
-,15,TRBJ1-5,TRBV6-2/TRBV6-3,-,CASSSFGQRDQPQHF,TGTGCCAGCAGTTCCTTCGGACAAAGAGATCAGCCCCAGCATTTT
-,20,TRBJ2-1,TRBV12-5,TRBD2,CASGLVFGLAGGSSYNEQFF,TGTGCTAGTGGTTTGGTATTCGGACTAGCGGGGGGGAGCTCCTACAATGAGCAGTTCTTC
-,11,TRBJ2-7,TRBV7-2,TRBD1,CASSSGDRQYF,TGTGCCAGCAGCTCCGGGGACAGGCAGTACTTC
-,12,TRBJ1-2,TRBV12-5,-,CASGLGGDGYTF,TGTGCTAGTGGTTTGGGGGGCGATGGCTACACCTTC
-,20,TRBJ2-7,TRBV15,TRBD2,CATSRDWGDSGRESIYEQYF,TGTGCCACCAGCAGAGATTGGGGAGATAGCGGGAGGGAATCTATTTACGAGCAGTACTTC
-,13,TRBJ1-1,TRBV10-3,-,CAIRARGNTEAFF,TGTGCCATCAGGGCCAGGGGGAACACTGAAGCTTTCTTT
-,14,TRBJ1-1,TRBV18,-,CASSPRQPNTEAFF,TGTGCCAGCTCACCGAGACAGCCGAACACTGAAGCTTTCTTT
once,11,TRBJ1-2,TRBV29-1,-,CSAGVSGGYTF,TGCAGCGCCGGGGTTAGTGGGGGCTACACCTTC
once,14,TRBJ2-1,TRBV30,-,CAWNGQGNYNEQFF,TGTGCCTGGAACGGGCAGGGGAACTACAATGAGCAGTTCTTC
few,15,TRBJ1-1,TRBV11-3,-,CASSHDTGVNTEAFF,TGTGCCAGCAGTCACGATACAGGAGTGAACACTGAAGCTTTCTTT
-,16,TRBJ1-4,TRBV5-1,-,CASSLTGRPGEEKLFF,TGCGCCAGCAGCTTGACAGGGCGACCGGGTGAGGAAAAACTGTTTTTT
once,16,TRBJ1-2,TRBV29-1,TRBD1,CSVGGTGLLGSYGYTF,TGCAGCGTTGGAGGGACAGGGCTCTTAGGGTCCTATGGCTACACCTTC
-,12,TRBJ1-1,TRBV5-4,-,CASRAENTEAFF,TGTGCCAGCAGAGCTGAGAACACTGAAGCTTTCTTT
-,16,TRBJ1-3,TRBV2,-,CASSPRREYSGNTIYF,TGTGCCAGCAGCCCCCGGAGGGAATACTCTGGAAACACCATATATTTT